The table lists the clone carrying this TCR beta chain with a few counts. What it recognizes is unknown. The CDR3 is 19 residues long. With 4 bases clipped from V and 0 bases from J, the junction kept 15 bases outside the gene matches. In germline, CDR1 is SGHNT, CDR2 YYREEE (reference sequence). These data are taken from a study of cytomegalovirus exposure and HLA in healthy donors. Across the whole study: An early release of data contained about 85 million unique TCRs, which came from HLA-typed donors.

PCR used 60 Vbeta primers and 13 Jbeta primers. The protocol was immunoSEQ multiplex PCR, while the TCRdb copy is restricted to in-frame clones and leaves out a portion. The sample yields 90,000 to 120,000 clones, under 85% seen once. Findings and limits, study-wide: Later analysis identified a missense DCLRE1C variant that was linked to TCR beta V- and J-gene trimming.

The receptor comes from a male donor in good health and CMV-seronegative. This chain uses TRBV5-4 with TRBJ2-3, with 9 bases aligning to TRBD2. Sequenced input: PBMCs. CDR3 protein: CASSGGAVSGRLSTDTQYF. The CDR3, as DNA: TGTGCCAGCAGCGGGGGGGCGGTAAGCGGGAGGTTAAGCACAGATACGCAGTATTTT.